This T cell receptor (beta chain) was sequenced for a study of shared clonotypes between healthy human individuals. Study results and caveats: What naive subsets generally showed was a larger estimated richness than memory subsets showed.

In regard to this clone: Antigen specificity is unknown.

As processed by the authors: Filtering differed since immunoSEQ provided only junctions, with no quality scores. Profiled with immunoSEQ multiplex PCR; TCRdb holds only in-frame clones, not every one. The DNA gave D and trimming, while V, J and clone size come from that table. The profile shows more than 900,000 clones, 70% to 80% of them singletons. With V trimmed by 7 bases and J by 5 bases, 11 bases remained unmatched. Germline assignment: CDR1 SNHLY and CDR2 FYNNEI. The CDR3 covers 15 residues. The specimen was memory CD4+ T cells from PBMCs. The subset denotes: CD45RA-negative fraction. The chain combines TRBV2 with TRBJ2-5; 9 bases agree with TRBD2. The TCR was taken from a man between 18 and 35 years old in good health. Some clones in this sample may be carry-over from other donors' samples. The chain's CDR3 is CASTRILAGRETQYF. The CDR3 coding sequence is TGTGCCAGCACCAGAATCCTAGCGGGACGGGAGACCCAGTACTTC.